This passage covers 31 T cell receptor beta chains from one sample sequenced in a study of neoadjuvant anti-PD-1 for oral cavity cancer. Here immunoSEQ multiplex PCR was the method, and the copy in TCRdb shows in-frame clones only, minus some. The sample has 15,000 or so clones, more than 75% seen once. Time point of the sample: after neoadjuvant nivolumab, at surgical resection. The material was PBMCs, obtained after nivolumab (anti-PD-1) treatment. The receptors originated from a person aged 40 to 85 with oral cavity squamous cell carcinoma.

This chain uses TRBV2 with TRBJ1-1; possibly TRBD1 for D (5 bases). V was trimmed by 6 bases and J by 0 bases, leaving 11 bases between them. The length of the CDR3 is 14 residues. Germline CDR1 SNHLY, CDR2 FYNNEI. The CDR3 sequence is CASRPRVMNTEAFF. The DNA for the CDR3 is TGTGCCAGCAGACCCAGGGTTATGAACACTGAAGCTTTCTTT. Variable domain in full (rest from reference TRBV2 and TRBJ1-1): EPEVTQTPSHQVTQMGQEVILRCVPISNHLYFYWYRQILGQKVEFLVSFYNNEISEKSEIFDDQFSVERPDGSNFTLKIRSTKLEDSAMYFCASRPRVMNTEAFFGQGTRLTVV.

This clone was picked up a small number of times. The CDR3 DNA sequence: TGTGCCACGAGGGCACTACAGGGGGCGAATTCACCCCTCCACTTT. Translating it yields CATRALQGANSPLHF. The chain joins TRBV27 to TRBJ1-6, with 9 bases lining up with TRBD1. The germline V gene encodes CDR1 MNHEY and CDR2 SMNVEV (reference sequence). The junction had 11 bases not matched to a gene; V was cut back by 10 bases and J by 7 bases. This CDR3 spans 15 amino acids.

This chain links TRBV11-2 with TRBJ2-3; D unclear. The ends were cut back, 1 base at V and 4 bases at J, with 9 bases in the middle. The germline gives CDR1 SGHAT, CDR2 FQNNGV. This CDR3 spans 14 amino acids. CDR3 sequence reads: CASSLVWVADTQYF. Here the CDR3 DNA reads TGTGCCAGCAGCTTAGTCTGGGTGGCAGATACGCAGTATTTT.

CDR3 sequence reads: CASTRGSWEQYF. The CDR3 bases are TGTGCCAGCACTCGGGGATCCTGGGAGCAGTACTTC. The chain combines TRBV6-1 with TRBJ2-7; a possible D gene is TRBD2 (5 bases). V was clipped by 7 bases and J by 7 bases, with 14 bases between them. Germline V gives CDR1 MNHNS, CDR2 SASEGT. The CDR3 covers 12 residues.

V gene TRBV27 combines with J gene TRBJ2-7; 8 nucleotides match TRBD1. Germline V gene data show CDR1 as MNHEY and CDR2 as SMNVEV (reference sequence). The V gene end was trimmed by 5 bases and the J gene end by 5 bases; junction bases not matched to a gene: 2. The CDR3 runs 12 residues. CDR3 coding DNA: TGTGCCAGCAGTCGACAGGGGAACGAGCAGTACTTC. Protein product: CASSRQGNEQYF.

In nucleotides, the CDR3 is TGTGCCAGCAGCCAAGGGACCACTAGCGACCAAGAGACCCAGTACTTC. This sequence encodes CASSQGTTSDQETQYF. The chain links TRBV14 to TRBJ2-5; 7 nucleotides agree with TRBD2. V was pared by 1 base and J by 0 bases, with 5 bases of the junction left unmatched. Germline assignment: CDR1 SGHDN and CDR2 FVKESK. The CDR3 is 16 residues long.

The sample holds a few counts of this clone. V usage is TRBV15 and J usage is TRBJ1-2; D remains unclear. The CDR3 has 14 residues. Trimming took 0 bases from V and 4 from J, leaving 9 bases between them. Germline V CDR1 and CDR2: LNHNV, YYDKDF (reference sequence). The CDR3 DNA follows: TGTGCCACCAGCAGAGATGCAGAGTCCTATGGCTACACCTTC. Its protein is CATSRDAESYGYTF. The entire variable domain, with the rest obtained from reference TRBV15 and TRBJ1-2, is as follows: DAMVIQNPRYQVTQFGKPVTLSCSQTLNHNVMYWYQQKSSQAPKLLFHYYDKDFNNEADTPDNFQSRRPNTSFCFLDIRSPGLGDTAMYLCATSRDAESYGYTFGSGTRLTVV.

This clone appeared a few times. J is TRBJ1-2 and V is TRBV29-1; D unresolved. This CDR3 has 12 amino acids. The germline gives CDR1 SQVTM, CDR2 ANQGSEA. V lost 1 base and J 1 base, leaving 4 bases between the germline ends. CDR3 coding DNA: TGCAGCGTTGAAGGAGATAACTATGGCTACACCTTC. Its translation: CSVEGDNYGYTF.

The V call is TRBV9, the J call TRBJ2-2, with D possibly being TRBD1 (6 bases). The CDR3 loop spans 14 amino acids. V was pared by 3 bases and J by 3 bases, with 9 bases between. Germline V gene data show CDR1 as SGDLS and CDR2 as YYNGEE. CDR3 amino acids: CASSEGEYTGELFF. In DNA form, the CDR3 reads TGTGCCAGCAGCGAGGGGGAGTACACCGGGGAGCTGTTTTTT.

V usage is TRBV7-9 and J usage is TRBJ2-3; TRBD2 matches at 7 bases. This CDR3 contains 14 residues. After removal of 4 bases from V and 0 bases from J, the junction contained 1 base not matched to a gene. Germline V gives CDR1 SEHNR, CDR2 FQNEAQ (reference sequence). CDR3 sequence (DNA): TGTGCCAGCAGCTACGGGGGGAGCACAGATACGCAGTATTTT. As protein: CASSYGGSTDTQYF. Drawing the rest from reference TRBV7-9 and TRBJ2-3, the complete variable domain is DTGVSQNPRHKITKRGQNVTFRCDPISEHNRLYWYRQTLGQGPEFLTYFQNEAQLEKSRLLSDRFSAERPKGSFSTLEIQRTEQGDSAMYLCASSYGGSTDTQYFGPGTRLTVL.

The rearrangement joins TRBV4-1 to TRBJ2-1; D perhaps matches TRBD1 (6 bases). The CDR3 runs to 17 residues. Germline V gene sequence: CDR1 MGHRA, CDR2 YSYEKL. V was pared by 1 base and J by 4 bases, with 17 bases between. The CDR3 sequence: CASSQGTAVIGYNEQFF. The DNA for the CDR3 is TGCGCCAGCAGCCAAGGGACAGCGGTGATAGGGTACAATGAGCAGTTCTTC.

The rearrangement links TRBV5-1 to TRBJ2-1, with TRBD2 matching over 9 bases. This CDR3 contains 16 residues. In germline, CDR1 is SGHRS, CDR2 YFSETQ. V trimming: 0 bases; J trimming: 5 bases; junction bases outside the gene matches: 6. The CDR3 nucleotides read TGCGCCAGCAGCTTGGATGGTAGCGGGAGACACAATGAGCAGTTCTTC. Translation: CASSLDGSGRHNEQFF.

The count of this clone is one. DNA of the CDR3: TGTGCCAGCAGTTTAAGGGTCAGGACAGGGCGTGAGCAGTACTTC. It specifies CASSLRVRTGREQYF. This chain joins TRBV27 and TRBJ2-7, with 8 bases fitting TRBD1. V shed 2 bases and J 7 bases; nucleotides not matched to a gene: 10. Per germline, CDR1 MNHEY and CDR2 SMNVEV (reference sequence). CDR3 length: 15 residues.

The V and J genes are TRBV19 and TRBJ2-3, with 13 bases fitting TRBD2. From germline, CDR1 is LNHDA and CDR2 SQIVND (reference sequence). The CDR3 sequence is 16 residues long. Trimming removed 10 bases from V and 3 bases from J; junction bases left unmatched: 10. The CDR3 DNA sequence: TGTGCCACTGGACTAGCGGGGGAATTAGGTACAGATACGCAGTATTTT. This codes for CATGLAGELGTDTQYF.

The chain has TRBV7-9 and TRBJ1-2; 8 bases agree with TRBD1. After removal of 5 bases from V and 5 bases from J, the junction contained 7 bases not matched to a gene. This CDR3 is 14 amino acids long. The germline V gene has CDR1 SEHNR and CDR2 FQNEAQ (reference sequence). CDR3 loop: CASSGPGQEYGYTF. CDR3 nucleotides: TGTGCCAGCAGCGGTCCGGGACAGGAATATGGCTACACCTTC.

This chain links TRBV19 with TRBJ2-7; 12 nucleotides align to TRBD2. Per germline, CDR1 LNHDA and CDR2 SQIVND (reference sequence). V lost 6 bases, J lost 1 base, and 4 bases stayed unmatched. This CDR3 is 15 amino acids long. This chain's CDR3 is CASRRTSGTSYEQYF. CDR3 nucleotides: TGTGCCAGTAGACGGACTAGCGGGACGTCCTACGAGCAGTACTTC.

The gene calls are TRBV7-6 and TRBJ2-7, with D unresolved. This CDR3 has 18 amino acids. Germline V gives CDR1 SGHVS, CDR2 FNYEAQ. V was pared by 4 bases and J by 5 bases, with 27 bases between. The CDR3 coding sequence is TGTGCCAGCAGCTCTCTCCGCGGAAGCAGAAGGAGCGTCCACGAGCAGTACTTC. Encoded protein: CASSSLRGSRRSVHEQYF.

A few counts support this clone. V and J are TRBV15 and TRBJ1-2; 7 bases match TRBD1. CDR1 is LNHNV, CDR2 YYDKDF, per germline (reference sequence). This CDR3 comprises 13 residues. V was clipped by 5 bases and J by 3 bases; unmatched bases: 3. The CDR3 protein is CATSAGGDYGYTF. For the CDR3, the DNA is TGTGCCACCAGCGCAGGGGGAGACTATGGCTACACCTTC.

The rearrangement links TRBV5-4 to TRBJ2-6; D not certain. Germline V CDR1 and CDR2: SGHNT, YYREEE (reference sequence). Trimming stripped 1 base from V and 0 bases from J, with 5 bases between. CDR3 length: 15 residues. The CDR3 DNA sequence: TGTGCCAGCAGCTTGTGGATCTCTGGGGCCAACGTCCTGACTTTC. This codes for CASSLWISGANVLTF.

This chain uses TRBV5-6 with TRBJ1-2; TRBD1 is a possible D gene (5 bases). CDR1 is SGHDT, CDR2 YYEEEE, per germline. CDR3 size: 16 residues. Trimming shortened V by 5 bases and J by 4 bases, and 21 bases separated the two germline ends. The CDR3 sequence: CASSFQQGRRSYGYTF. CDR3 DNA sequence: TGTGCCAGCAGTTTCCAGCAGGGTAGGAGGTCCTATGGCTACACCTTC.

The rearrangement links TRBV9 to TRBJ1-4; 8 bases fit TRBD1. The CDR3 consists of 14 residues. Germline V gene sequence: CDR1 SGDLS, CDR2 YYNGEE. V dropped 3 bases and J dropped 6; count of bases not matched to a gene: 4. CDR3 DNA sequence: TGTGCCAGCAGCGCGACAGGGGTGGATGAAAAACTGTTTTTT. It codes for CASSATGVDEKLFF.

The chain couples TRBV2 to TRBJ2-7; D call uncertain. This CDR3 spans 13 amino acids. Germline CDR1 SNHLY, CDR2 FYNNEI. V lost 7 bases and J lost 0, with 10 bases in between. CDR3 nucleotides: TGTGCCAGCACCCCACTGATCTCCTACGAGCAGTACTTC. Encoded protein: CASTPLISYEQYF.

The chain is built from TRBV11-3 and TRBJ2-1; 9 bases map to TRBD2. V dropped 5 bases and J dropped 7; count of bases not matched to a gene: 9. This CDR3 region has 15 residues. Per germline, CDR1 SGHNT and CDR2 YENEEA. As DNA, the CDR3 is TGTGCCAGCAGCCCTTATGGGCGGGAGGGTAATGAGCAGTTCTTC. This sequence encodes CASSPYGREGNEQFF.

This clone was observed a handful of times. V usage is TRBV2 and J usage is TRBJ2-5; D is ambiguous. The germline V and J ends were trimmed by 4 bases and 6 bases, with 15 bases remaining between them. This CDR3 spans 14 amino acids. Germline V gene data show CDR1 as SNHLY and CDR2 as FYNNEI. CDR3 in amino acids: CASSGKVPRKTQYF. In DNA form, the CDR3 reads TGTGCCAGCAGTGGCAAGGTCCCCCGTAAGACCCAGTACTTC.

This chain uses TRBV6-5 with TRBJ2-5; D is unclear. The V end was cut by 0 bases, the J end by 4 bases, with 3 bases between. Germline lookup yields CDR1 MNHEY and CDR2 SVGAGI. This CDR3 spans 12 amino acids. CDR3 coding DNA: TGTGCCAGCAGTTACTCGGGAGAGACCCAGTACTTC. Its translation is CASSYSGETQYF.

The genes are TRBV5-1 and TRBJ2-4, with TRBD2 as a possible D gene (7 bases). The CDR3 totals 14 residues. CDR1 is SGHRS and CDR2 is YFSETQ in the germline V gene. V lost 4 bases to trimming and J lost 5 bases, with 13 bases between them. The CDR3 loop is CASSTGTTENIQYF. CDR3 bases: TGCGCCAGCAGCACAGGGACTACCGAAAACATTCAGTACTTC.

The chain has TRBV10-3 and TRBJ1-3; D is possibly TRBD1 (5 bases). This CDR3 is 14 amino acids long. CDR1 is ENHRY, CDR2 SYGVKD, per germline. The V end was cut by 6 bases, the J end by 0 bases, with 9 bases between. CDR3 DNA sequence: TGTGCCATCAGGGCGGACATCTCTGGAAACACCATATATTTT. The encoded protein is CAIRADISGNTIYF.

V usage is TRBV13 and J usage is TRBJ2-1, with 16 nucleotides matching TRBD2. V shed 3 bases, J shed 0 bases, and the junction held 5 bases outside the gene matches. This CDR3 has 19 amino acids. Germline assignment: CDR1 PRHDT and CDR2 FYEKMQ (reference sequence). Here the CDR3 DNA reads TGTGCCAGCAGCTTGGGACTAGCGGGAGGGATGAGCTCCTACAATGAGCAGTTCTTC. Its translation is CASSLGLAGGMSSYNEQFF.

The chain is built from TRBV4-2 and TRBJ2-1; the D gene could be TRBD1 or TRBD2 (6 bases each). Looked up from germline, CDR1 is LGHNA and CDR2 is YNFKEQ. V was trimmed by 3 bases and J by 1 base, leaving 19 bases between them. This CDR3 contains 18 residues. CDR3 bases: TGTGCCAGCAGCCATAACTCGGGCGGAGGGGGGTCCTACAATGAGCAGTTCTTC. Amino acid sequence: CASSHNSGGGGSYNEQFF.

This clone was seen a few times. The chain carries TRBV7-9 and TRBJ2-7, with TRBD2 matching over 11 bases. Losses at the gene ends were 4 bases for V and 0 bases for J; bases not matched to a gene: 2. Germline-derived CDR1 and CDR2 are SEHNR and FQNEAQ (reference sequence). This CDR3 has 15 residues. As DNA, the CDR3 is TGTGCCAGCAGCTGGGGACTAGCGGACTCCTACGAGCAGTACTTC. This encodes CASSWGLADSYEQYF.

V and J are TRBV7-9 and TRBJ2-6; D is uncertain. The CDR3 runs to 15 residues. The germline V and J ends were trimmed by 3 bases and 0 bases, with 6 bases remaining between them. The V gene's germline CDR1 is SEHNR and CDR2 FQNEAQ (reference sequence). The CDR3 DNA follows: TGTGCCAGCAGCTTGTACATCTCTGGGGCCAACGTCCTGACTTTC. Its translation: CASSLYISGANVLTF.